The clone carrying this TCR beta chain was recorded at least ten times. Its specificity is unknown. This record belongs to a study of T cell repertoires in cytomegalovirus infection. Study as a whole: Public TCR beta signatures were indicative of both CMV infection and a matching HLA type.

Findings and caveats of the study: The ex vivo response was dominated by HLA-C-restricted CMV-specific TCR beta clonotypes.

TCRdb independently ran MiXCR on the reads; one entry per CDR3 protein. Altogether 200,000 to 300,000 distinct CDR3 sequences are present, over 8% being singletons, with the ten largest covering roughly 16%. V was pared by 5 bases and J by 6 bases, with 13 bases between. This CDR3 has 12 amino acids. CDR1 is DFQATT and CDR2 is SNEGSKA in the germline V gene (reference sequence). The source of this sequence is a human donor in good health (CMV status not recorded). Some clones in this sample may be carry-over from other donors' samples. The sequencing sample was made of PBMCs. The chain links TRBV20-1 to TRBJ1-2; maybe TRBD1 (6 bases). The CDR3 sequence is CSAARGADGYTF. Here the CDR3 DNA reads TGCAGTGCTGCACGGGGGGCCGATGGCTACACCTTC.